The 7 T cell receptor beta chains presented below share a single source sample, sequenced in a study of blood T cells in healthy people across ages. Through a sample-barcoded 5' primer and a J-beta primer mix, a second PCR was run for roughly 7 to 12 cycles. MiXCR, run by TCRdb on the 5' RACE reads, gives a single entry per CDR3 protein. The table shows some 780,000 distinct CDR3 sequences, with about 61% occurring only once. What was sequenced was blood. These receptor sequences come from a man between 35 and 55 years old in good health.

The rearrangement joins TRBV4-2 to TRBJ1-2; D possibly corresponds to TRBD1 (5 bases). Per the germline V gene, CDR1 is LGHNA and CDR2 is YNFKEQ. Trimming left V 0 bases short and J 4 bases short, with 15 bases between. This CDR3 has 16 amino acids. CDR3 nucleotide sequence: TGTGCCAGCAGCCAAGATCCCGGGGGAGGAAGCTATGGCTACACCTTC. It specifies CASSQDPGGGSYGYTF.

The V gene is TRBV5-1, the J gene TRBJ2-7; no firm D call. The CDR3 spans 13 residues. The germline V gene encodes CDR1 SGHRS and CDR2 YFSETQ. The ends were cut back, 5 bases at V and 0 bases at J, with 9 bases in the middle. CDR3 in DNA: TGCGCCAGCAGGTGGGGAAACTCCTACGAGCAGTACTTC. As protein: CASRWGNSYEQYF.

The CDR3 spells CASNPGTEGENTEAFF. For the CDR3, the DNA is TGCGCCAGCAATCCTGGGACGGAAGGGGAGAACACTGAAGCTTTCTTT. The chain links TRBV5-1 to TRBJ1-1, with a weak D call TRBD1 (5 bases). In germline, CDR1 is SGHRS, CDR2 YFSETQ. The ends were cut back, 6 bases at V and 1 base at J, with 19 bases in the middle. The CDR3 totals 16 residues. The full variable domain, its missing parts supplied by reference TRBV5-1 and TRBJ1-1, is KAGVTQTPRYLIKTRGQQVTLSCSPISGHRSVSWYQQTPGQGLQFLFEYFSETQRNKGNFPGRFSGRQFSNSRSEMNVSTLELGDSALYLCASNPGTEGENTEAFFGQGTRLTVV.

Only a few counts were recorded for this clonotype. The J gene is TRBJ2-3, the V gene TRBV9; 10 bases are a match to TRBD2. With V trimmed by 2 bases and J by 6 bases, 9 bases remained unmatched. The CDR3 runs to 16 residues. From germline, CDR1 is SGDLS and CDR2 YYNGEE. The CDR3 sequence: CASSVGLAAAGDTQYF. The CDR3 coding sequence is TGTGCCAGCAGCGTCGGACTAGCGGCGGCCGGGGATACGCAGTATTTT.

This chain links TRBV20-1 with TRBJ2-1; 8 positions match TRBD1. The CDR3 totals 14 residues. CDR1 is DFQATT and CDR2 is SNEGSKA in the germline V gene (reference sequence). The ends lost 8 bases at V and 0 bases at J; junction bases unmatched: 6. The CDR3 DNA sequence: TGCAGTTCCCGGGACAGGTTCTCCTACAATGAGCAGTTCTTC. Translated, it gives CSSRDRFSYNEQFF.

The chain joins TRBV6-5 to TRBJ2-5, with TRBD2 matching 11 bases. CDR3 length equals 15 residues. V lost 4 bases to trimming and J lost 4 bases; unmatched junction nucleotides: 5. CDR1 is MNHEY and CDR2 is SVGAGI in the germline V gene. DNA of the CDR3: TGTGCCAGCAGTTCGGGACTAGCGGTGTCAGAGACCCAGTACTTC. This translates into CASSSGLAVSETQYF.

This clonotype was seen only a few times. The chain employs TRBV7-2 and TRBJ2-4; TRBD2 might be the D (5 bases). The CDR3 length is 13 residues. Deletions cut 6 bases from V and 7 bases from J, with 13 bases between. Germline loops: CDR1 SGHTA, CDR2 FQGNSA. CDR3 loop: CASRPGNGNIQYF. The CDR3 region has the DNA TGTGCCAGCAGACCGGGGAACGGGAACATTCAGTACTTC.